This T cell receptor beta chain was recovered during a study of CD8 T cells in ankylosing spondylitis (TCRdb year 2017). About the full investigation: To find TCR variants linked to disease, the study profiled T cell receptor beta repertoires in ankylosing spondylitis patients and healthy donors. The whole study cohort included about a hundred healthy donors and 25 ankylosing spondylitis patients. Samples of peripheral blood were taken, and for ankylosing spondylitis patients, synovial fluid was collected as well.

This clonotype has only a few counts. No antigen is known for it. No base-level quality is on record; no much larger clone is a single base apart. Summary of the overall study and its limitations: According to the report, matched synovial fluid samples from ankylosing spondylitis patients were significantly enriched for the disease-linked clones. Some motif variants had previously been reported in the synovial fluid and blood of reactive arthritis patients, which suggests shared mechanisms of disease initiation. Blood from ankylosing spondylitis patients appeared to be characterized by a TCR beta motif composed of about eight highly homologous amino acid variants. The disease-linked clones had a CD8+ phenotype and were found at relatively low frequencies in peripheral blood.

The germline V gene specifies MGHDK as CDR1 and SYGVNS as CDR2. There are 14 amino acids in the CDR3, from cysteine to phenylalanine inclusive. Of all the DNA, just the CDR3 is kept, 42 bases in frame from base 1. Relative to germline, V is 5 bases shorter and J is 7 bases shorter, with 15 bases between their ends. Sequencing instrument: Illumina HiSeq 2500. TCR beta libraries were prepared by quantitative 5'-RACE with molecular barcodes. On the study's bioinformatics: To identify disease-linked TCR variants, a new computational method was used, one built on a probabilistic model of VDJ rearrangement. TCRdb reanalyzed the raw reads on its own, using fastp at Q25 for trimming and MiXCR for clone calling, and kept in-frame beta chains. Identical CDR3 proteins give one entry, which carries the most common genes and DNA. V and J calls and clone size were set by TCRdb, not the authors. The sample table holds 230,000 or so distinct CDR3 sequences, of which 20% to 30% were seen once. The top ten constitute roughly 0.67% of the sample.

Sequenced input: blood, either unsorted or a sorted T cell fraction (not recorded which). This chain is built from TRBV25-1 and TRBJ1-5, with the D gene uncertain. This TCR derives from a male donor with ankylosing spondylitis or in good health (not recorded which). The DNA sequence reads TGTGCCAGCAGTCCAAATCAGGTTGGCCAGCCCCAGCATTTT. Translated, it gives CASSPNQVGQPQHF.